Presented here are 26 T cell receptor beta chains from one specimen sequenced in a study of blood T cell repertoires in COVID-19. Method: immunoSEQ multiplex PCR; TCRdb's copy keeps in-frame clones and lacks some. The table includes under 300,000 clones, roughly 81% detected once. Input material: PBMCs or T cells enriched from blood (not recorded which). The receptors were gathered from a woman between 45 and 60 years old who had been exposed to COVID-19.

This clone was seen a single time. V and J are TRBV5-4 and TRBJ2-3; TRBD2 agrees at 8 bases. This CDR3 has 19 amino acids. V shed 0 bases and J 0 bases; nucleotides not matched to a gene: 12. Germline V CDR1 and CDR2: SGHNT, YYREEE (reference sequence). In DNA form, the CDR3 reads TGTGCCAGCAGCTTGGGACCGGGACTAGGTCAGGGGAGCACAGATACGCAGTATTTT. This sequence encodes CASSLGPGLGQGSTDTQYF.

V usage is TRBV30 and J usage is TRBJ1-2, with D possibly matching TRBD1 (5 bases). Germline V gene data show CDR1 as GTSNPN and CDR2 as SVGIG (reference sequence). V lost 8 bases, J lost 2 bases, and 24 bases lay in between. This CDR3 is built from 16 residues. The CDR3 spells CAGRAQKPPSNYGYTF. CDR3 nucleotides: TGTGCCGGCAGGGCGCAAAAACCTCCCTCCAACTATGGCTACACCTTC.

The chain links TRBV9 to TRBJ2-2; no clear D. The CDR3 covers 14 residues. V was cut by 4 bases and J by 7 bases, with 14 bases left in between. Germline-derived CDR1 and CDR2 are SGDLS and YYNGEE. The CDR3 DNA follows: TGTGCCAGCAGCTCTTTCCCTTCCGGCGGGGAGCTGTTTTTT. This translates into CASSSFPSGGELFF.

CDR3 protein: CASKETGNSGNTIYF. The CDR3 DNA follows: TGTGCCAGTAAAGAAACAGGGAACTCTGGAAACACCATATATTTT. This chain uses TRBV19 with TRBJ1-3; D perhaps matches TRBD1 (6 bases). The CDR3 contains 15 residues. Trimming took off 7 bases at V and 0 bases at J, with 13 bases between the two ends. Germline V gene data show CDR1 as LNHDA and CDR2 as SQIVND (reference sequence).

CDR3 DNA sequence: TGCGCCAGCAATGGGGGCACTGGTGGGGCCGGGGAGCTGTTTTTT. Protein: CASNGGTGGAGELFF. This chain uses TRBV5-1 with TRBJ2-2; maybe TRBD1 (6 bases). The CDR3 length is 15 residues. Per germline, CDR1 SGHRS and CDR2 YFSETQ. Trimming took off 6 bases at V and 6 bases at J, with 18 bases between the two ends.

This chain links TRBV19 with TRBJ2-5, with no clear D. This CDR3 comprises 12 residues. V was cut by 5 bases and J by 5 bases, with 9 bases left in between. Germline V gives CDR1 LNHDA, CDR2 SQIVND (reference sequence). CDR3 amino acids: CASSVAHETQYF. CDR3 nucleotide sequence: TGTGCCAGTAGTGTGGCCCACGAGACCCAGTACTTC.

V is TRBV10-2 and J is TRBJ1-1; a weak D match, TRBD1 (5 bases). The CDR3 consists of 14 residues. V shed 6 bases and J shed 0 bases, with 11 bases lying between them. CDR1 and CDR2 (germline): WSHSY, SAAADI. The CDR3 here is CASRDDSMNTEAFF. The CDR3 coding sequence is TGCGCCAGCAGGGATGACAGCATGAACACTGAAGCTTTCTTT.

The V call is TRBV27, the J call TRBJ2-7; 7 bases agree with TRBD1. The CDR3 is 15 amino acids. The ends lost 3 bases at V and 2 bases at J; junction bases unmatched: 7. Germline-derived CDR1 and CDR2 are MNHEY and SMNVEV (reference sequence). For the CDR3, the DNA is TGTGCCAGCAGTTTCGGGACAGCAGCTCCCTACGAGCAGTACTTC. It is translated as CASSFGTAAPYEQYF.

This chain joins TRBV7-2 and TRBJ2-7; TRBD1 matches at 11 bases. In germline, CDR1 is SGHTA, CDR2 FQGNSA. The CDR3 covers 16 residues. With 4 bases clipped from V and 3 bases from J, the junction kept 8 bases outside the gene matches. The CDR3 region is CASSSSRTGGRYEQYF. CDR3 in DNA: TGTGCCAGCAGCTCCAGTCGGACAGGGGGCCGCTACGAGCAGTACTTC.

This clone was seen a single time. The J gene is TRBJ2-4, the V gene TRBV6-2 or TRBV6-3; 7 bases match TRBD1. The V and J ends lost 2 bases and 0 bases, in that order; junction bases with no gene match: 7. Germline V gene sequence: CDR1 MNHEY, CDR2 SVGEGT. This CDR3 contains 17 residues. The CDR3 loop is CASSYPTGAIAKNIQYF. The CDR3 DNA follows: TGTGCCAGCAGTTACCCAACAGGGGCCATAGCCAAAAACATTCAGTACTTC.

This rearrangement joins TRBV19 to TRBJ2-1; TRBD2 matches 7 bases. V was pared by 3 bases and J by 4 bases, with 6 bases of the junction left unmatched. The germline CDR1 and CDR2 sequences are LNHDA and SQIVND (reference sequence). CDR3 size: 15 residues. CDR3 protein: CASSMIRGEYNEQFF. The CDR3 DNA sequence: TGTGCCAGTAGTATGATACGGGGGGAATACAATGAGCAGTTCTTC.

The CDR3 sequence: CRGGSSYNEQFF. The CDR3, as DNA: TGCAGGGGGGGTAGCTCCTACAATGAGCAGTTCTTC. The J gene is TRBJ2-1, the V gene TRBV29-1, with D possibly TRBD2 on 6 matching bases. CDR3 length equals 12 residues. Germline V gene data show CDR1 as SQVTM and CDR2 as ANQGSEA.

The gene calls are TRBV14 and TRBJ1-1; possible D gene TRBD1, 5 bases. Germline V gene sequence: CDR1 SGHDN, CDR2 FVKESK. V dropped 2 bases and J dropped 5 bases, with 18 bases sitting between them. CDR3 length: 16 residues. In nucleotides, the CDR3 is TGTGCCAGCAGCCAATTTCAGGGAAGGTTTGCTACTGAAGCTTTCTTT. Translation: CASSQFQGRFATEAFF.

V gene TRBV3-1 (or the pseudogene TRBV3-2) combines with J gene TRBJ1-2; no clear D. CDR1 is LGHDT and CDR2 is YNNKEL in the germline V gene (reference sequence). V was pared by 5 bases and J by 0 bases, with 10 bases between. The CDR3 runs 14 residues. DNA of the CDR3: TGTGCCAGCAGCTCAGGTTCAGCTAACTATGGCTACACCTTC. Its protein product is CASSSGSANYGYTF.

This chain joins TRBV10-3 and TRBJ2-5; D may be TRBD1 (5 bases). Germline V gene data show CDR1 as ENHRY and CDR2 as SYGVKD. Trimming took off 2 bases at V and 5 bases at J, with 12 bases between the two ends. The CDR3 has 14 residues. CDR3 in amino acids: CAISERWGGETQYF. The CDR3 bases are TGTGCCATCAGTGAGAGGTGGGGCGGCGAGACCCAGTACTTC.

The chain has TRBV24-1 and TRBJ2-1; TRBD2 matches at 11 bases. V was pared by 4 bases and J by 0 bases, with 7 bases of the junction left unmatched. CDR3 length equals 18 residues. Germline V gene data show CDR1 as KGHDR and CDR2 as SFDVKD. The CDR3 here is CATSDPGLAGDSYNEQFF. In nucleotides, the CDR3 is TGTGCCACCAGTGACCCCGGACTAGCGGGCGACTCCTACAATGAGCAGTTCTTC.

The rearrangement joins TRBV5-1 to TRBJ1-2; 9 bases fit TRBD1. V lost 0 bases to trimming and J lost 2 bases; unmatched junction nucleotides: 2. The CDR3 runs 15 residues. Per germline, CDR1 SGHRS and CDR2 YFSETQ. The CDR3 nucleotides read TGCGCCAGCAGCTTGGAAGGGACAGGGAACTATGGCTACACCTTC. The encoded protein is CASSLEGTGNYGYTF.

J is TRBJ1-5 and V is TRBV6-5; D call uncertain. From germline, CDR1 is MNHEY and CDR2 SVGAGI. Trimming pared 6 bases from V and 1 base from J, leaving 4 bases between. This CDR3 has 12 amino acids. CDR3 protein: CASRASNQPQHF. CDR3 DNA sequence: TGTGCCAGCAGGGCAAGCAATCAGCCCCAGCATTTT.

As DNA, the CDR3 is TGTGCCAGCTCACCGGATGTGACGGGGTGGCAGTACTTC. Residues: CASSPDVTGWQYF. J is TRBJ2-7 and V is TRBV18; possibly TRBD2 for D (5 bases). Trimming took off 3 bases at V and 9 bases at J, with 15 bases between the two ends. The CDR3 length is 13 residues. Germline V gene sequence: CDR1 KGHSH, CDR2 LQKENI.

This chain joins TRBV20-1 and TRBJ1-3; D is possibly TRBD1 (5 bases). The CDR3 spans 11 residues. Germline-derived CDR1 and CDR2 are DFQATT and SNEGSKA (reference sequence). With 0 bases removed from V and 8 bases from J, the gap between germline ends came to 5 bases. CDR3 DNA sequence: TGCAGTGCTAGAGACAGGGACACCATATATTTT. It codes for CSARDRDTIYF.

V usage is TRBV5-4 and J usage is TRBJ2-5, with 7 bases that match TRBD1. The CDR3 is 14 amino acids. Germline CDR1 and CDR2: SGHNT and YYREEE (reference sequence). Unmatched junction bases numbered 5, after V lost 4 bases and J lost 2 bases. CDR3 protein: CASSVTGRQETQYF. CDR3 in DNA: TGTGCCAGCAGCGTGACAGGGAGACAAGAGACCCAGTACTTC.

The gene calls are TRBV10-1 and TRBJ1-1; 7 nucleotides align to TRBD1. Germline V gene sequence: CDR1 WNHNN, CDR2 SYGVQD (reference sequence). This CDR3 has 15 residues. The J segment lost 10 bases and the V segment lost 0 bases, leaving 11 bases of the junction unmatched. CDR3 nucleotide sequence: TGCGCCAGCAGTGAGTCGAACAGGGGCGTGGCGGGAGCTTTCTTT. This translates into CASSESNRGVAGAFF.

This clone appeared a few times. The chain combines TRBV25-1 with TRBJ1-1; the D gene is possibly TRBD1 (5 bases). Germline V lookup: CDR1 MGHDK, CDR2 SYGVNS. CDR3 length equals 14 residues. Trimming took off 5 bases at V and 1 base at J, with 11 bases between the two ends. In DNA form, the CDR3 reads TGTGCCAGCAGTAGGGGTCAACGGAACACTGAAGCTTTCTTT. Its translation is CASSRGQRNTEAFF.

This clone was seen more than once but under ten times. V and J are TRBV27 and TRBJ1-2; D is perhaps TRBD1 (5 bases). From germline, CDR1 is MNHEY and CDR2 SMNVEV (reference sequence). Trimming pared 3 bases from V and 8 bases from J, leaving 16 bases between. The CDR3 runs to 14 residues. DNA for the CDR3: TGTGCCAGCAGTTTTAATCCGCCAGGGCGCGGCTACACCTTC. Amino acids: CASSFNPPGRGYTF.

This clone has only one observation. The V gene is TRBV24-1, the J gene TRBJ2-3; 7 nucleotides match TRBD2. Unmatched junction bases numbered 9, after V lost 4 bases and J lost 3 bases. Per the germline V gene, CDR1 is KGHDR and CDR2 is SFDVKD. This CDR3 has 16 residues. This CDR3 is CATSDPSGGLTDTQYF. The CDR3 DNA reads TGTGCCACCAGTGACCCGTCGGGGGGTTTGACAGATACGCAGTATTTT.

The V gene is TRBV7-2, the J gene TRBJ1-5, with unresolved D. CDR3 length equals 15 residues. V lost 1 base and J lost 5, with 12 bases in between. Germline values: CDR1 SGHTA, CDR2 FQGNSA. This CDR3 reads CASSLDAQDYQPQHF. The CDR3, as DNA: TGTGCCAGCAGCTTAGATGCCCAGGACTATCAGCCCCAGCATTTT. The variable domain in full, with the rest retrieved from reference TRBV7-2 and TRBJ1-5, is GAGVSQSPSNKVTEKGKDVELRCDPISGHTALYWYRQSLGQGLEFLIYFQGNSAPDKSGLPSDRFSAERTGGSVSTLTIQRTQQEDSAVYLCASSLDAQDYQPQHFGDGTRLSIL.